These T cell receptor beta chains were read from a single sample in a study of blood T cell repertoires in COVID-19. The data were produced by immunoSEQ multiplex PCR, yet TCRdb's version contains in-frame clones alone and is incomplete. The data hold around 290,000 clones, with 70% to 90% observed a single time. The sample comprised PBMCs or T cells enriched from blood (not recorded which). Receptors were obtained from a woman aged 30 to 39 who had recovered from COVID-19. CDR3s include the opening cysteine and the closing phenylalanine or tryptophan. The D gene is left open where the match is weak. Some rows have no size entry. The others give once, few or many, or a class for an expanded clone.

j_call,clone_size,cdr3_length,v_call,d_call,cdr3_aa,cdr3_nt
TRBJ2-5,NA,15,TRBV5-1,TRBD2,CASSLGTSGQETQYF,TGCGCCAGCAGCTTGGGGACTAGCGGACAAGAGACCCAGTACTTC
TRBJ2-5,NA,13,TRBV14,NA,CASSSPRGETQYF,TGTGCCAGCAGCTCGCCGAGGGGGGAGACCCAGTACTTC
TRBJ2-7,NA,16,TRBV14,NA,CASSQIGDTTPYEQYF,TGTGCCAGCAGCCAAATAGGGGACACTACTCCCTACGAGCAGTACTTC
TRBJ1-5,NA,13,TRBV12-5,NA,CASGFGFGQPQHF,TGTGCTAGTGGTTTTGGGTTCGGGCAGCCCCAGCATTTT
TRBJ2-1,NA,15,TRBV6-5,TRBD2,CASSYGRVLGNEQFF,TGTGCCAGCAGTTACGGGAGGGTCCTGGGGAATGAGCAGTTCTTC
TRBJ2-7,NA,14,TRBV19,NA,CASKEPGNLYEQYF,TGTGCCAGTAAGGAACCCGGGAACCTCTACGAGCAGTACTTC
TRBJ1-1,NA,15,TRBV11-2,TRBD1,CASSFWDRENTEAFF,TGTGCCAGCAGCTTTTGGGACAGGGAGAACACTGAAGCTTTCTTT
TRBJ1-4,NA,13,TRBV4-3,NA,CASSQEGREKLFF,TGCGCCAGCAGCCAAGAAGGGCGGGAGAAACTGTTTTTT
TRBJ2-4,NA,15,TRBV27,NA,CASSLLDGAKNIQYF,TGTGCCAGCAGTTTACTAGACGGAGCCAAAAACATTCAGTACTTC
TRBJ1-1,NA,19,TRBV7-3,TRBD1,CASSFLPGQGARMNTEAFF,TGTGCCAGCAGCTTTCTTCCGGGACAGGGGGCGCGAATGAACACTGAAGCTTTCTTT
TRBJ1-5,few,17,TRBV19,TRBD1,CASSIVGRGSRIQPQHF,TGTGCCAGTAGTATAGTTGGCAGGGGGTCCCGGATTCAGCCCCAGCATTTT
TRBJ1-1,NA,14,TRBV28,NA,CASSTGGPYTEAFF,TGTGCCAGTAGTACCGGGGGGCCGTACACTGAAGCTTTCTTT
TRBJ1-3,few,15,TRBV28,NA,CASSPGDSSGNTIYF,TGTGCCAGCAGTCCAGGGGATAGCTCTGGAAACACCATATATTTT
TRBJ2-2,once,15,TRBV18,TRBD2,CASSPPAGAPGELFF,TGTGCCAGCTCACCCCCCGCGGGAGCGCCCGGGGAGCTGTTTTTT
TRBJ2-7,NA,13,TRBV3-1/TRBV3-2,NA,CASSHTPSYEQYF,TGTGCCAGCAGCCACACACCGTCCTACGAGCAGTACTTC
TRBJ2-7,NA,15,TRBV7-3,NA,CASSFGSGSSYEQYF,TGTGCCAGCAGCTTCGGGAGTGGGAGCTCCTACGAGCAGTACTTC
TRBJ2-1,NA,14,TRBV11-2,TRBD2,CASTPSGRNHEQFF,TGTGCCAGCACCCCTAGCGGGAGGAATCATGAGCAGTTCTTC
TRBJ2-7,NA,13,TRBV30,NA,CAWSDGQDYEQYF,TGTGCCTGGAGTGATGGGCAGGACTACGAGCAGTACTTC
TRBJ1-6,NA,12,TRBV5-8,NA,CASNSFSSPLHF,TGTGCCAGCAACAGTTTTTCTTCACCCCTCCACTTT
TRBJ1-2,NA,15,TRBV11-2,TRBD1,CASSPRDRLYYGYTF,TGTGCCAGCAGCCCTAGGGACAGACTGTACTATGGCTACACCTTC
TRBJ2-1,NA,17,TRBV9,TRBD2,CASSPRGVAGGRNEQFF,TGTGCCAGCAGTCCCAGGGGGGTAGCGGGAGGGCGGAATGAGCAGTTCTTC
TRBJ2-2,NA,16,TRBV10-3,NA,CAISESSRAGTGELFF,TGTGCCATCAGTGAGTCTTCCAGGGCCGGCACCGGGGAGCTGTTTTTT
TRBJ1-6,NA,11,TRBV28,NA,CASSQNSPLHF,TGTGCCAGCAGTCAAAATTCACCCCTCCACTTT
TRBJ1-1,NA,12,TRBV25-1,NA,CASSESRHEAFF,TGTGCCAGCAGTGAAAGCCGCCACGAAGCTTTCTTT
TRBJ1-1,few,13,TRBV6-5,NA,CASRRQRNTEAFF,TGTGCCAGCAGGCGACAGAGGAACACTGAAGCTTTCTTT
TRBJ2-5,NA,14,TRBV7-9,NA,CASSAPRQGETQYF,TGTGCCAGCAGCGCCCCCCGGCAGGGAGAGACCCAGTACTTC
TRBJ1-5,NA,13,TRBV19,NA,CASSQDYNQPQHF,TGTGCCAGTAGCCAAGACTACAATCAGCCCCAGCATTTT
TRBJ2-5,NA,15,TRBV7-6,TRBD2,CASSGLAGGGETQYF,TGTGCCAGCAGCGGACTAGCGGGAGGGGGGGAGACCCAGTACTTC
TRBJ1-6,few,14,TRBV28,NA,CASSLRAEEAPLHF,TGTGCCAGCAGCTTGAGGGCGGAGGAGGCGCCCCTCCACTTT
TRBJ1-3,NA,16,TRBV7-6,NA,CASSLFSVSSGNTIYF,TGTGCCAGCAGCTTATTTTCCGTTAGCTCTGGAAACACCATATATTTT
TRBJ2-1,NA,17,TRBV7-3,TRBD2,CASSLNRTSGEYNEQFF,TGTGCCAGCAGCTTAAATCGGACTAGCGGGGAGTACAATGAGCAGTTCTTC
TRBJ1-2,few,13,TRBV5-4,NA,CASSLTGSYGYTF,TGTGCCAGCAGCTTGACAGGGTCCTATGGCTACACCTTC
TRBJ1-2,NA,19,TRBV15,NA,CATSRTFRQPHTNGYGYTF,TGTGCCACCAGCAGAACCTTTAGACAGCCCCATACTAACGGCTATGGCTACACCTTC
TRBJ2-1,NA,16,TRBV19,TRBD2,CASSMRRGAGRNEQFF,TGTGCCAGTAGTATGAGGCGGGGGGCGGGGCGGAATGAGCAGTTCTTC
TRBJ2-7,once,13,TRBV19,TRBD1,CASSRTGIHEQYF,TGTGCCAGTAGCCGGACAGGGATCCACGAGCAGTACTTC
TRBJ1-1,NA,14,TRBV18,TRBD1,CASSTVTGVGEAFF,TGTGCCAGCTCTACCGTAACAGGGGTCGGTGAAGCTTTCTTT
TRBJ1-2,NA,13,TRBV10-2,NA,CASSRDPKGGYTF,TGCGCCAGCAGTCGGGATCCAAAGGGTGGCTACACCTTC
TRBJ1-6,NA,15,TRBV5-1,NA,CASSWAQGNNSPLHF,TGCGCCAGCAGCTGGGCACAGGGAAATAATTCACCCCTCCACTTT
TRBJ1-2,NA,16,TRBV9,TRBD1,CASSLRQGDWSYGYTF,TGTGCCAGCAGCTTGAGACAGGGAGATTGGAGCTATGGCTACACCTTC